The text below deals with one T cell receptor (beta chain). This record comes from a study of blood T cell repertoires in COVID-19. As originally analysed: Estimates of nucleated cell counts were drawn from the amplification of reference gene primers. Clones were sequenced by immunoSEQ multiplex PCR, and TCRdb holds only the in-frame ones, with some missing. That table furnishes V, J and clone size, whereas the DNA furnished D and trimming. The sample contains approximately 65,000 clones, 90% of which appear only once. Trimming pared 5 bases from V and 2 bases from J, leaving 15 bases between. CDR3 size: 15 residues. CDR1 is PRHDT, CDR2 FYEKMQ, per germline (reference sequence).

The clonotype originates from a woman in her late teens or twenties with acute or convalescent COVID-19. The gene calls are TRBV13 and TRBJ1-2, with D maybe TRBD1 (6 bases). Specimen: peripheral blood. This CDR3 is CASSPRQEANYGYTF. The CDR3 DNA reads TGTGCCAGCAGCCCGCGACAGGAGGCCAACTATGGCTACACCTTC. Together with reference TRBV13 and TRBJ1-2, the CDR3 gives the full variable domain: AAGVIQSPRHLIKEKRETATLKCYPIPRHDTVYWYQQGPGQDPQFLISFYEKMQSDKGSIPDRFSAQQFSDYHSELNMSSLELGDSALYFCASSPRQEANYGYTFGSGTRLTVV.